Listed below are T cell receptor beta chains from one sample, sequenced in a study of blood T cell repertoires in COVID-19. TCRdb's table, derived via immunoSEQ multiplex PCR, lists solely in-frame clones and lacks some. Here the sample spans around 140,000 clones, about 80% being singletons. Sequencing was done on a sample of peripheral blood. The receptors stem from a man in his 70s who had recovered from COVID-19. The CDR3 runs from the conserved cysteine through the conserved F or W. The order of the fields is D gene, V gene, J gene, clone size, CDR3 protein, CDR3 DNA. A D gene is named only where the DNA matches it firmly. Not all rows give a size; the values are once, few, many and, for expanded clones, a class.

NA	TRBV6-5	TRBJ1-1	NA	CASSSRPGPDTEAFF	TGTGCCAGCAGTTCCCGACCTGGGCCGGACACTGAAGCTTTCTTT
NA	TRBV21-1	TRBJ2-3	once	CASSKGTLAGGDTQYF	TGTGCCAGCAGCAAAGGGACCCTAGCGGGAGGAGATACGCAGTATTTT
TRBD2	TRBV9	TRBJ2-7	NA	CASSVTQGSGREIRYEQYF	TGTGCCAGCAGCGTAACCCAGGGTAGCGGGAGGGAAATTAGATACGAGCAGTACTTC
NA	TRBV7-2	TRBJ2-5	NA	CASSFGSGLQETQYF	TGTGCCAGCAGCTTCGGTAGCGGACTCCAAGAGACCCAGTACTTC
NA	TRBV7-2	TRBJ2-3	NA	CASSLGRGGTDTQYF	TGTGCCAGCAGCTTAGGCAGGGGTGGCACAGATACGCAGTATTTT
TRBD1	TRBV29-1	TRBJ2-3	NA	CSVPDRGRTDTQYF	TGCAGCGTTCCTGACAGGGGGCGAACAGATACGCAGTATTTT
NA	TRBV6-1	TRBJ2-7	NA	CASSEAWRQVTYEQYF	TGTGCCAGCAGTGAAGCGTGGCGACAGGTCACCTACGAGCAGTACTTC
NA	TRBV7-8	TRBJ1-5	NA	CASSLAGRGSNQPQHF	TGTGCCAGCAGCTTAGCCGGGCGGGGAAGCAATCAGCCCCAGCATTTT
NA	TRBV7-9	TRBJ2-3	NA	CASSLAQGTDTQYF	TGTGCCAGCAGCTTAGCGCAGGGGACAGATACGCAGTATTTT
TRBD2	TRBV10-3	TRBJ2-1	NA	CAISESLAGGSVNEQFF	TGTGCCATCAGTGAGTCTCTAGCGGGAGGAAGTGTAAATGAGCAGTTCTTC
NA	TRBV7-9	TRBJ2-1	NA	CASSLIAGSYNEQFF	TGTGCCAGCAGCTTAATCGCGGGTTCCTACAATGAGCAGTTCTTC
NA	TRBV6-1	TRBJ2-2	NA	CASSEVRGDTGELFF	TGTGCCAGCAGTGAAGTAAGGGGCGACACCGGGGAGCTGTTTTTT
NA	TRBV7-2	TRBJ1-6	NA	CASSLIRFDSPLHF	TGTGCCAGCAGCTTAATCCGGTTCGATTCACCCCTCCACTTT
NA	TRBV5-4	TRBJ1-1	NA	CASSRESTAIYTEAFF	TGTGCCAGCAGCCGTGAAAGCACAGCAATATACACTGAAGCTTTCTTT
NA	TRBV7-8	TRBJ2-1	NA	CASSPQARGSSYNEQFF	TGTGCCAGCAGCCCTCAGGCAAGGGGGTCCTCCTACAATGAGCAGTTCTTC
NA	TRBV11-2	TRBJ2-7	NA	CASSPTAGPYEQYF	TGTGCCAGCAGCCCAACTGCGGGTCCCTACGAGCAGTACTTC
NA	TRBV5-1	TRBJ1-1	NA	CASQELGGTEAFF	TGCGCCAGCCAGGAGTTGGGGGGCACTGAAGCTTTCTTT
NA	TRBV24-1	TRBJ2-2	NA	CATSRDTNTGELFF	TGTGCCACCAGCCGGGACACAAACACCGGGGAGCTGTTTTTT
TRBD1	TRBV10-2	TRBJ2-7	NA	CASSLDRGLSYEQYF	TGCGCCAGCAGTCTGGACAGGGGGCTGTCCTACGAGCAGTACTTC
TRBD1	TRBV10-2	TRBJ1-3	NA	CASSEEGQGAAF	TGCGCCAGCAGCGAGGAGGGCCAGGGGGCGGCTTTT
NA	TRBV3-1/TRBV3-2	TRBJ1-3	NA	CASSQDLQEGNTIYF	TGTGCCAGCAGCCAAGATCTACAGGAAGGAAACACCATATATTTT
TRBD2	TRBV4-1	TRBJ2-3	NA	CASSPNSAGGTQYF	TGCGCCAGCAGCCCCAATTCAGCGGGAGGAACGCAGTATTTT
NA	TRBV11-2	TRBJ1-2	NA	CASSLGDNLGYGYTF	TGTGCCAGCAGCTTAGGGGACAATCTTGGATATGGCTACACCTTC
NA	TRBV18	TRBJ2-7	NA	CASSPGRTSSYEQYF	TGTGCCAGCTCACCGGGCAGAACTAGTTCCTACGAGCAGTACTTC
NA	TRBV19	TRBJ2-3	NA	CASSIYSTGAADTQYF	TGTGCCAGTAGTATTTACTCTACGGGAGCGGCAGATACGCAGTATTTT
NA	TRBV6-6	TRBJ2-7	NA	CASSYTGGYEQYF	TGTGCCAGCAGTTACACGGGTGGGTACGAGCAGTACTTC
NA	TRBV15	TRBJ2-2	NA	CATSRENGMGDGELFF	TGTGCCACCAGCAGAGAAAACGGTATGGGAGACGGGGAGCTGTTTTTT
TRBD1	TRBV7-9	TRBJ1-1	NA	CASSSTWTGKSEAFF	TGTGCCAGCAGCTCGACTTGGACAGGGAAATCTGAAGCTTTCTTT
NA	TRBV27	TRBJ1-4	NA	CASSWDSGPLEKLFF	TGTGCCAGCAGTTGGGACTCAGGTCCTCTCGAAAAACTGTTTTTT
TRBD2	TRBV10-2	TRBJ2-1	NA	CASGTSGVYNEQFF	TGCGCCAGCGGGACTAGCGGGGTCTACAATGAGCAGTTCTTC
NA	TRBV20-1	TRBJ1-1	NA	CSACDGNTEAFF	TGCAGTGCTTGTGACGGTAACACTGAAGCTTTCTTT
NA	TRBV3-1/TRBV3-2	TRBJ2-1	NA	CASSVRGSYNEQFF	TGTGCCAGCAGCGTTCGGGGCTCCTACAATGAGCAGTTCTTC
TRBD1	TRBV12-3/TRBV12-4	TRBJ1-2	once	CASTTGGIDGYTF	TGTGCCAGCACCACAGGGGGGATTGATGGCTACACCTTC
NA	TRBV2	TRBJ1-5	NA	CASTSFGWGDSNQPQHF	TGTGCCAGCACCTCATTCGGGTGGGGAGATAGCAATCAGCCCCAGCATTTT
TRBD2	TRBV4-3	TRBJ2-1	few	CASSPTGRGLAGREQFF	TGCGCCAGCAGCCCCACCGGGAGGGGACTAGCGGGACGTGAGCAGTTCTTC
NA	TRBV5-6	TRBJ2-3	NA	CASSPQHGGSADTQYF	TGTGCCAGCAGCCCGCAACACGGAGGTTCAGCAGATACGCAGTATTTT
TRBD1	TRBV27	TRBJ2-7	NA	CASRGQGLSYEQYF	TGTGCCAGCAGGGGACAGGGCCTCTCCTACGAGCAGTACTTC
NA	TRBV7-9	TRBJ2-7	few	CASSLVSPHRADEQYF	TGTGCCAGCAGCTTAGTCTCCCCTCACAGGGCAGACGAGCAGTACTTC
NA	TRBV27	TRBJ2-7	NA	CASSFVGGGSSYEQYF	TGTGCCAGCAGTTTTGTCGGGGGCGGGAGCTCCTACGAGCAGTACTTC
NA	TRBV29-1	TRBJ2-1	NA	CSVVTLSYNEQFF	TGCAGCGTTGTAACTCTCTCCTACAATGAGCAGTTCTTC
NA	TRBV7-2	TRBJ1-2	NA	CASSFSGRYGYTF	TGTGCCAGCAGCTTTTCGGGGAGGTATGGCTACACCTTC
NA	TRBV7-9	TRBJ1-1	NA	CASSLVSGWAFF	TGTGCCAGCAGCTTAGTTTCAGGGTGGGCTTTCTTT
TRBD2	TRBV27	TRBJ2-1	NA	CASSFSTSGGNNEQFF	TGTGCCAGCAGTTTCTCGACTAGCGGAGGGAACAATGAGCAGTTCTTC